The T cell receptor beta chain described here comes from a study of blood T cells in healthy people across ages. This clonotype was recorded many times. The germline V and J ends were trimmed by 4 bases and 0 bases, with 16 bases remaining between them. The germline gives CDR1 SGHTA, CDR2 FQGNSA. CDR3 size: 16 residues. A sample-barcoded 5' primer and a J-beta primer mix were used in a second PCR of about 6 to 11 cycles. TCRdb reprocessed the 5' RACE reads with MiXCR, giving one entry per CDR3 protein. This table holds some 930,000 distinct CDR3 sequences, about 28% found once. This same sample was also part of a study on T cells of mothers and their children.

The clonotype comes from a middle-aged woman in good health. V gene TRBV7-2 combines with J gene TRBJ2-7, with TRBD1 as a possible D gene (5 bases). What was sequenced was blood. The chain's CDR3 is CASSSVGALSSYEQYF. The DNA of the CDR3 is TGTGCCAGCAGCTCAGTAGGGGCCCTGAGCTCCTACGAGCAGTACTTC. Filled out from reference TRBV7-2 and TRBJ2-7, the complete variable domain reads GAGVSQSPSNKVTEKGKDVELRCDPISGHTALYWYRQSLGQGLEFLIYFQGNSAPDKSGLPSDRFSAERTGGSVSTLTIQRTQQEDSAVYLCASSSVGALSSYEQYFGPGTRLTVT.